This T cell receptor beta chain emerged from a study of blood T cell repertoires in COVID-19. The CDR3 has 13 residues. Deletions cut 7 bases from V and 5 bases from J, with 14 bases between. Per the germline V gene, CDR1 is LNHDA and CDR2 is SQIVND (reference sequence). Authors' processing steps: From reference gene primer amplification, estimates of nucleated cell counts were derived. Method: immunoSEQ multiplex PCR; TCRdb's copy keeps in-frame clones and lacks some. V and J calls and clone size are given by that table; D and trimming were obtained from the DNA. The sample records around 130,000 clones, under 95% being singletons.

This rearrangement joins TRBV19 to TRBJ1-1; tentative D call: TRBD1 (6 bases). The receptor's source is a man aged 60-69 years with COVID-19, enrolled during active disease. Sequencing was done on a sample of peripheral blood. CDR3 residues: CASKGGEGTEAFF. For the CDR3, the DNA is TGTGCCAGTAAAGGGGGGGAGGGGACTGAAGCTTTCTTT.